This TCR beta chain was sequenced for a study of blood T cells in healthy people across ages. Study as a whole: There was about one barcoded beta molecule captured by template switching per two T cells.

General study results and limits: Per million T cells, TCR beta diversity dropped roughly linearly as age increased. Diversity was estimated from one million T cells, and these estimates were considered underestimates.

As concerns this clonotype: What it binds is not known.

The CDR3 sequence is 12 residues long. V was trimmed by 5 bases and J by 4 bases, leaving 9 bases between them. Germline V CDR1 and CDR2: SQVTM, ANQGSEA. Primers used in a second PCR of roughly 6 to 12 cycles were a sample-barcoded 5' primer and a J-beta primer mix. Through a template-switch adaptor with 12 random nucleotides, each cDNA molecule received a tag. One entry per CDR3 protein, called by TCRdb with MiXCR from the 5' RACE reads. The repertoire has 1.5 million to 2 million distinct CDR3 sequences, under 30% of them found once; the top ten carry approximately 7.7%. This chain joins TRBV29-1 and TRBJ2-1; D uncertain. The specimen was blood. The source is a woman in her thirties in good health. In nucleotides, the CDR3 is TGCAGCGTTATGGGCGGTTACAATGAGCAGTTCTTC. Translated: CSVMGGYNEQFF.